A selection of T cell receptor beta chains follows, all from one sample in a study of CD8 T cells in ankylosing spondylitis. TCRdb analysed the 5' RACE reads with MiXCR anew, one entry per CDR3 protein. The profile shows 300,000 to 350,000 distinct CDR3 sequences, roughly 15% of them singletons. Sequenced sample: blood, either unsorted or a sorted T cell fraction (not recorded which). The source of these receptors is a male donor with ankylosing spondylitis or in good health (not recorded which). The CDR3 runs from the conserved cysteine through the conserved F or W. The D gene is left open where the match is weak. Not every row has a clone size; where given, it reads once, few, many or a size class.

CDR3 length	clone size	V gene	J gene	D gene	CDR3 protein	CDR3 DNA
14	few	TRBV12-3/TRBV12-4	TRBJ2-7	TRBD2	CASSYGGAAYEQYF	TGTGCCAGCAGTTACGGGGGGGCAGCCTACGAGCAGTACTTC
13	many	TRBV5-1	TRBJ1-1	.	CASSLQGTTEAFF	TGCGCCAGCAGCTTACAGGGTACCACTGAAGCTTTCTTT
16	.	TRBV4-1	TRBJ2-1	.	CASSQDTTGIHNEQFF	TGCGCCAGCAGCCAAGACACGACAGGTATACACAATGAGCAGTTCTTC
15	few	TRBV12-3/TRBV12-4	TRBJ2-5	.	CASSLAGGQQETQYF	TGTGCCAGCAGTTTAGCGGGGGGACAGCAAGAGACCCAGTACTTC
14	many	TRBV29-1	TRBJ1-2	TRBD1	CSVRTGGADYGYTF	TGCAGCGTAAGGACAGGGGGCGCAGACTATGGCTACACCTTC
15	few	TRBV12-3/TRBV12-4	TRBJ2-1	.	CASSLLRGYYNEQFF	TGTGCCAGCAGTTTGCTCAGGGGATACTACAATGAGCAGTTCTTC
18	.	TRBV6-6	TRBJ2-7	TRBD1	CASSYPSAVGQDLDEQYF	TGTGCCAGCAGTTACCCCTCTGCCGTGGGACAGGATTTGGACGAGCAGTACTTC
13	few	TRBV9	TRBJ1-1	.	CASSTALGTEAFF	TGTGCCAGCAGTACAGCCCTGGGGACTGAAGCTTTCTTT
15	few	TRBV6-5	TRBJ2-1	.	CASSYSAGGSNEQFF	TGTGCCAGCAGTTACTCTGCTGGGGGAAGCAATGAGCAGTTCTTC
15	.	TRBV5-1	TRBJ2-7	.	CASSQRGDTSGEQYF	TGCGCCAGCAGCCAACGAGGGGATACGTCAGGCGAGCAGTACTTC
14	.	TRBV4-1	TRBJ2-7	.	CASSIRPGIYEQYF	TGCGCCAGCAGCATACGACCGGGGATCTACGAGCAGTACTTC
17	few	TRBV7-2	TRBJ2-3	.	CASSSLGQTPYTDTQYF	TGTGCCAGCAGCTCGCTTGGACAGACCCCCTACACAGATACGCAGTATTTT
15	.	TRBV6-1	TRBJ1-2	.	CASSEPGTDSYGYTF	TGTGCCAGCAGTGAACCGGGGACGGACTCCTATGGCTACACCTTC
11	.	TRBV5-6	TRBJ2-7	.	CASSIVHEQYF	TGTGCCAGCAGCATAGTCCACGAGCAGTACTTC
14	.	TRBV20-1	TRBJ2-7	.	CSAPPHRASYEQYF	TGCAGTGCTCCACCCCACAGGGCATCCTACGAGCAGTACTTC
14	few	TRBV27	TRBJ2-4	TRBD1	CASSLRGQGNIQYF	TGTGCCAGCAGTTTAAGGGGACAGGGAAACATTCAGTACTTC
13	few	TRBV29-1	TRBJ2-7	TRBD2	CSVETGGGYEQYF	TGCAGCGTTGAAACTGGCGGGGGCTACGAGCAGTACTTC
14	.	TRBV6-1	TRBJ2-1	.	CASSEAGRDNEQFF	TGTGCCAGCAGTGAAGCTGGAAGGGACAATGAGCAGTTCTTC
14	.	TRBV4-1	TRBJ1-2	.	CASSHVQGNYGYTF	TGCGCCAGCAGCCATGTACAGGGAAACTATGGCTACACCTTC
17	.	TRBV2	TRBJ2-6	.	CASIPDRTLRGANVLTF	TGTGCCAGCATCCCCGACAGGACCCTCCGAGGGGCCAACGTCCTGACTTTC
16	few	TRBV5-1	TRBJ2-1	.	CASSLAGERSYNEQFF	TGCGCCAGCAGCTTGGCGGGGGAGCGGTCCTACAATGAGCAGTTCTTC
11	few	TRBV7-9	TRBJ1-1	.	CASSSQFEAFF	TGTGCCAGCAGCTCGCAATTTGAAGCTTTCTTT